This T cell receptor beta chain originates from a study of T cells in Graves' hyperthyroidism and ophthalmopathy. CDR3 size: 14 residues. The V end was cut by 2 bases, the J end by 3 bases, with 10 bases between. The germline V gene has CDR1 MNHEY and CDR2 SVGAGI. It was RNA transcripts that yielded the amplified TCR beta CDR3 regions. The HTBI set primed first-round TCR CDR3 RT-PCR. TCRdb called the multiplex PCR reads again in MiXCR, with one record for every CDR3 protein. The sample has around 350,000 distinct CDR3 sequences, approximately 19% seen once. This clonotype was counted many times. The receptor was isolated from a woman aged 18-29 years with Graves' hyperthyroidism. Source material: blood. The chain joins TRBV6-5 to TRBJ1-1; weak D call: TRBD1 (5 bases). In nucleotides, the CDR3 is TGTGCCAGCAGTTACGTCGTAGGGGACACTGAAGCTTTCTTT. Translating gives CASSYVVGDTEAFF.